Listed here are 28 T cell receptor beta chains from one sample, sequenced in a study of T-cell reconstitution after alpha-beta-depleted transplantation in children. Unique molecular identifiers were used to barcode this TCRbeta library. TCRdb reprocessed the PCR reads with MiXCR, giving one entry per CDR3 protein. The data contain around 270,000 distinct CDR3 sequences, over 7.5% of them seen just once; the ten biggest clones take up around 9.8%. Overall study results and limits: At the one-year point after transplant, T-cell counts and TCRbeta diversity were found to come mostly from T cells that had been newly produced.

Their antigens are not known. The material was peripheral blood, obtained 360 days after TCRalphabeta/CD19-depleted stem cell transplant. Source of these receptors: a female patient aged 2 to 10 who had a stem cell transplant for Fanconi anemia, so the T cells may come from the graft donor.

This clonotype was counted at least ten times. This CDR3 reads CASSLAGQAYEQYF. The CDR3, as DNA: TGCGCCAGCAGCTTGGCGGGACAGGCCTACGAGCAGTACTTC. The chain recombines TRBV5-1 with TRBJ2-7, with 8 nucleotides matching TRBD1. Looked up from germline, CDR1 is SGHRS and CDR2 is YFSETQ. The CDR3 has 14 residues. Trimming took 0 bases from V and 2 from J; bases not matched to a gene: 1.

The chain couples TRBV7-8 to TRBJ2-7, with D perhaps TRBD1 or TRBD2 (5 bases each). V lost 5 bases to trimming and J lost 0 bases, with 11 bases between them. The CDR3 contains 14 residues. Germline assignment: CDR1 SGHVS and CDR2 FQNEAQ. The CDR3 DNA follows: TGTGCCAGCAGCGAGGGACCGTCCTCCTACGAGCAGTACTTC. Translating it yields CASSEGPSSYEQYF.

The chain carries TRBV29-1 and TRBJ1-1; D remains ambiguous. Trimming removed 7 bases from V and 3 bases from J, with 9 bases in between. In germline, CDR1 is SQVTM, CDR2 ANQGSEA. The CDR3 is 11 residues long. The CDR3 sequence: CSAATDTEAFF. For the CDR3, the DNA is TGCAGCGCCGCGACGGACACTGAAGCTTTCTTT.

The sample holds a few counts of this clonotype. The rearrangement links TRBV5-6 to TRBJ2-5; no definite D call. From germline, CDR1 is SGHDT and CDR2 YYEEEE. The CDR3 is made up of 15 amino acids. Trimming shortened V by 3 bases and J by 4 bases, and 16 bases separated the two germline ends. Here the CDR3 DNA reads TGTGCCAGCAGCTCAGACACCGGGTCTCCAGAGACCCAGTACTTC. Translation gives CASSSDTGSPETQYF.

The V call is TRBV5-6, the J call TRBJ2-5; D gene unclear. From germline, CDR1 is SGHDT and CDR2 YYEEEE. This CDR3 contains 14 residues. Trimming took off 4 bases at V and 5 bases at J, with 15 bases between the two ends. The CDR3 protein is CASSPDLLRETQYF. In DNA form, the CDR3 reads TGTGCCAGCAGCCCGGACCTCTTACGTGAGACCCAGTACTTC.

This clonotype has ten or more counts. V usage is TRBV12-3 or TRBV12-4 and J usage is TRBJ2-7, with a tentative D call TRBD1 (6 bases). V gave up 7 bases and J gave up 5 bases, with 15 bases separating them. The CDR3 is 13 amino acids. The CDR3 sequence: CASTRGSRHEQYF. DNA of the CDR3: TGTGCCAGCACCAGGGGTTCAAGGCACGAGCAGTACTTC.

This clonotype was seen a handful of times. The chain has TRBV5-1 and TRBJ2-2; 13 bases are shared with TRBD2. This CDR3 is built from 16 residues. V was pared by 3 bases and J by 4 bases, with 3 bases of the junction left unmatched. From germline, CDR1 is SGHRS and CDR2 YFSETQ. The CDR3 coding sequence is TGCGCCAGCAGCTCACGGACTAGCGGGGGCACCGGGGAGCTGTTTTTT. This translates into CASSSRTSGGTGELFF.

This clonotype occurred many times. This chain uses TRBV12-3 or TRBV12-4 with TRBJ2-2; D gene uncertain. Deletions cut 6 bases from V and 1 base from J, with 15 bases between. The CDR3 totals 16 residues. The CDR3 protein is CASSPYRAKNTGELFF. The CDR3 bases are TGTGCCAGCAGCCCCTACCGGGCCAAGAACACCGGGGAGCTGTTTTTT.

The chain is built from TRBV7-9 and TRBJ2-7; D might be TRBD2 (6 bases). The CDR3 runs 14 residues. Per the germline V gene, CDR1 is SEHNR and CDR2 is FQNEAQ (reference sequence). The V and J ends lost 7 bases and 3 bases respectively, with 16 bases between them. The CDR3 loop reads CASNPGVRDYEQYF. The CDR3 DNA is TGTGCCAGCAACCCGGGAGTCCGGGACTACGAGCAGTACTTC.

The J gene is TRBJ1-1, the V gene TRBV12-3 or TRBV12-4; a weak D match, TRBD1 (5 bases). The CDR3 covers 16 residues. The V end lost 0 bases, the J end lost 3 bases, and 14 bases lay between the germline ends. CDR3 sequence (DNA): TGTGCCAGCAGTTTAGCGCCAGGGTTCGGCTACACTGAAGCTTTCTTT. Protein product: CASSLAPGFGYTEAFF.

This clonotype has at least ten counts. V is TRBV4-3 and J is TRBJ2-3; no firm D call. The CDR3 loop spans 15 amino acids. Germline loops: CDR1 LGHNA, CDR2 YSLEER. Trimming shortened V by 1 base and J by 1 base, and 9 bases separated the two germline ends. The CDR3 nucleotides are TGCGCCAGCAGCCAAGGTACCATGCGCACAGATACGCAGTATTTT. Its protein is CASSQGTMRTDTQYF.

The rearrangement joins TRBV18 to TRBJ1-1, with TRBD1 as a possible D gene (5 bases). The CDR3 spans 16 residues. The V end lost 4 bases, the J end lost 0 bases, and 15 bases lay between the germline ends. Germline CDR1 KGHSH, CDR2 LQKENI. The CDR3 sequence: CASSLKGHSMNTEAFF. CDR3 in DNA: TGTGCCAGCTCACTGAAAGGACACAGTATGAACACTGAAGCTTTCTTT.

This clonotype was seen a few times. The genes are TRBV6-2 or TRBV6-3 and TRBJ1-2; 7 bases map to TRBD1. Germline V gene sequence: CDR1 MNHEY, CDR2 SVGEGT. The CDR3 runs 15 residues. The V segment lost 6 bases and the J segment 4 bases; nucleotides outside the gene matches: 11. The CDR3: CASRTPGQSFYGYTF. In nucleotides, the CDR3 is TGTGCCAGCAGGACTCCGGGACAGAGCTTCTATGGCTACACCTTC.

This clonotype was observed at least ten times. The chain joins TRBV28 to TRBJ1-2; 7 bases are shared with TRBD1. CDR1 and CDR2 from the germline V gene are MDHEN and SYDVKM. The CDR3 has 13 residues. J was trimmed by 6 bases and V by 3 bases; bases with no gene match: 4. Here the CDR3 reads CASSLGDSNGYTF. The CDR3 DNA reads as TGTGCCAGCAGTTTGGGGGACAGTAATGGCTACACCTTC.

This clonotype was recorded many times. CDR3 residues: CASSLGLLLEKETQYF. The CDR3 region has the DNA TGCGCCAGCAGCTTGGGGCTACTACTAGAGAAGGAGACCCAGTACTTC. V gene TRBV5-1 combines with J gene TRBJ2-5; possible D gene TRBD2, 5 bases. Looked up from germline, CDR1 is SGHRS and CDR2 is YFSETQ. The V end was cut by 0 bases, the J end by 5 bases, with 17 bases between. This CDR3 is 16 amino acids long.

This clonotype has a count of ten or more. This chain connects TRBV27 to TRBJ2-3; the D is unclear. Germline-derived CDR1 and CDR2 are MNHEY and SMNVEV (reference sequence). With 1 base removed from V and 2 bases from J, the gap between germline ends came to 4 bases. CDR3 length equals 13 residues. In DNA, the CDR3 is TGTGCCAGCAGTTTATTTTTCACAGATACGCAGTATTTT. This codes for CASSLFFTDTQYF.

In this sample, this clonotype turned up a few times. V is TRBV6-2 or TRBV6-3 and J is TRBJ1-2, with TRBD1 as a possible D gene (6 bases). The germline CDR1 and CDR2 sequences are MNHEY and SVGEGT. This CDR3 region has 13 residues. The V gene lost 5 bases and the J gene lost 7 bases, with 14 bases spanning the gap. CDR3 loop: CASSPQKDSGYTF. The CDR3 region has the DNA TGTGCCAGCAGTCCCCAAAAGGACAGTGGCTACACCTTC.

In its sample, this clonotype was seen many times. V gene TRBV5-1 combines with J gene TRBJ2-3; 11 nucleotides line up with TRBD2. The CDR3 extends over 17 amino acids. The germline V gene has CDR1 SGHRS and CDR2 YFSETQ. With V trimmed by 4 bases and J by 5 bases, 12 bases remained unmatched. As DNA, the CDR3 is TGCGCCAGCAGCAGTGGGGCTAGCGGGAGGATAGGAGATACGCAGTATTTT. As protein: CASSSGASGRIGDTQYF.

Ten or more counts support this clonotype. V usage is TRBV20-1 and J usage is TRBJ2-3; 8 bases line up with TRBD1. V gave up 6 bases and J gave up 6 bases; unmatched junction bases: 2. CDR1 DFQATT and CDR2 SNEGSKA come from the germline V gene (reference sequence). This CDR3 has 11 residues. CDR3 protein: CSANRGDTQYF. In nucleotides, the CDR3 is TGCAGTGCAAACAGGGGGGATACGCAGTATTTT.

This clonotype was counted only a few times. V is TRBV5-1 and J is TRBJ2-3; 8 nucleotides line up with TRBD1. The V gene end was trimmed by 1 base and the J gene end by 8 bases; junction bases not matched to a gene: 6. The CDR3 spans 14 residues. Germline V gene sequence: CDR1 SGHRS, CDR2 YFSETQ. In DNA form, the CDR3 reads TGCGCCAGCAGCTTGCGGCAGGGGGCCACTACGCAGTATTTT. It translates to CASSLRQGATTQYF.

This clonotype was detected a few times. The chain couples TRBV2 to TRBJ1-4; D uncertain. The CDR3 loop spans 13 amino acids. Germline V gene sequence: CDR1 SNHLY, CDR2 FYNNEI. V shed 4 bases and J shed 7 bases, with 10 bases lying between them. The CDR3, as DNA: TGTGCCAGCAGTGTGGGTACAATTGAAAAACTGTTTTTT. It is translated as CASSVGTIEKLFF.

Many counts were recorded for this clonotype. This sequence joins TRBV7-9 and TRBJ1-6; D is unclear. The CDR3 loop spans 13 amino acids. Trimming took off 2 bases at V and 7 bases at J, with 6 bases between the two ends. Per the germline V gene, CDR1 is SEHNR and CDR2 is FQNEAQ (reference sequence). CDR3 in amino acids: CASSLLSNSPLHF. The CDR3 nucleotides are TGTGCCAGCAGCTTATTAAGCAATTCACCCCTCCACTTT.

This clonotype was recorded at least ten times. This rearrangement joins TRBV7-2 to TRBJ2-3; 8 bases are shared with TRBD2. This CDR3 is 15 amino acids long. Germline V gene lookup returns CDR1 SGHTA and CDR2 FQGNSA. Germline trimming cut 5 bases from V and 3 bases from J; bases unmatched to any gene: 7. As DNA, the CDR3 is TGTGCCAGCAGCCGGGTAGCGGGGCGAACAGATACGCAGTATTTT. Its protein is CASSRVAGRTDTQYF.

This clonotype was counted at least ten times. In nucleotides, the CDR3 is TGTGCCAGCAGTTACTCTCAGGGGACTGAAGCTTTCTTT. Residues: CASSYSQGTEAFF. The chain combines TRBV6-5 with TRBJ1-1; D may be TRBD1 (6 bases). Per the germline V gene, CDR1 is MNHEY and CDR2 is SVGAGI. This CDR3 comprises 13 residues. Trimming took 0 bases from V and 5 from J, leaving 7 bases between them.

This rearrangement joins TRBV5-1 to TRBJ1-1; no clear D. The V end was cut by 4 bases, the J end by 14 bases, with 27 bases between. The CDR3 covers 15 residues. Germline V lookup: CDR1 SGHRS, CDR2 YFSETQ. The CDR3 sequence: CASSPRGGFGLFGFF. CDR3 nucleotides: TGCGCCAGCAGCCCGAGAGGTGGTTTTGGACTCTTTGGGTTCTTT.

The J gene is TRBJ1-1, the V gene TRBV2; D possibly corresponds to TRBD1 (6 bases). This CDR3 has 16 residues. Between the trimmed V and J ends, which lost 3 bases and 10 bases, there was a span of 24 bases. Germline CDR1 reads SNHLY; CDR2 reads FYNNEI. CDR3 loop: CASSDYGGQGGLGAFF. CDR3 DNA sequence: TGTGCCAGCAGTGACTACGGGGGGCAAGGGGGGTTGGGAGCTTTCTTT.

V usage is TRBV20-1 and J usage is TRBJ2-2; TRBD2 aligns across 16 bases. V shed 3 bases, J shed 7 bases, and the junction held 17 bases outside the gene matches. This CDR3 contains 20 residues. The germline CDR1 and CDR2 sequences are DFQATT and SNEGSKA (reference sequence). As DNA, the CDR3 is TGCAGTGCTAGCCTCTTATCCGGGACTAGCGGGGGGGCTTCCCGCGGGGAGCTGTTTTTT. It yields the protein CSASLLSGTSGGASRGELFF.

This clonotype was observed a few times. The CDR3 DNA reads TGTGCCAGCAGGCAAGGGACAGCCGATCTCTCTGGGGCCAACGTCCTGACTTTC. This translates into CASRQGTADLSGANVLTF. V is TRBV27 and J is TRBJ2-6; 7 nucleotides agree with TRBD1. The V gene end was trimmed by 6 bases and the J gene end by 0 bases; junction bases not matched to a gene: 11. CDR1 and CDR2 from the germline V gene are MNHEY and SMNVEV (reference sequence). The CDR3 spans 18 residues.